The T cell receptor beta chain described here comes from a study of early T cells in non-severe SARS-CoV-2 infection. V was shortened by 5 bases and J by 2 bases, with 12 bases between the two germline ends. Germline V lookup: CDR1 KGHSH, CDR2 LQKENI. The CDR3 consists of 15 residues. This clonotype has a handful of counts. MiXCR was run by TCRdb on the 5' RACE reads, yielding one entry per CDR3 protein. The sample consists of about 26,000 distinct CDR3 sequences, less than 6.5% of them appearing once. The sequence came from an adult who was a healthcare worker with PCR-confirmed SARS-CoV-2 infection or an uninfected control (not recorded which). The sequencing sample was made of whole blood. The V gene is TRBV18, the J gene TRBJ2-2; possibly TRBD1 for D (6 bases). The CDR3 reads CASSSGTPNTGELFF. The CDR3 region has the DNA TGTGCCAGCTCATCCGGGACACCTAACACCGGGGAGCTGTTTTTT.